The present entry profiles one T cell receptor beta chain with its context. The source of the sample is a study of TIL therapy for anti-PD-1-resistant metastatic lung cancer. Across the study: Tumors carried a median about 1.5 non-synonymous mutations per megabase.

The immunoSEQ assay was v3. TCRdb's table, derived via immunoSEQ multiplex PCR, lists solely in-frame clones and lacks some. The sample records some 50,000 clones, approximately 79% being singletons. Time point of the sample: pre-treatment sample, taken before nivolumab and TIL therapy. The sequenced sample was blood, obtained at baseline. The clonotype originates from a man between 70 and 80 years old with non-small cell lung cancer.

CDR3 sequence: CAWSVLAMDNEQFF. The CDR3 DNA sequence: TGTGCCTGGAGTGTTTTAGCGATGGACAATGAGCAGTTCTTC. V and J are TRBV30 and TRBJ2-1; D is possibly TRBD2 (5 bases). V was clipped by 0 bases and J by 5 bases, with 11 bases between them. The CDR3 sequence is 14 residues long. Germline values: CDR1 GTSNPN, CDR2 SVGIG (reference sequence). The full variable domain, in which reference TRBV30 and TRBJ2-1 provide the parts outside the CDR3, is SQTIHQWPATLVQPVGSPLSLECTVEGTSNPNLYWYRQAAGRGLQLLFYSVGIGQISSEVPQNLSASRPQDRQFILSSKKLLLSDSGFYLCAWSVLAMDNEQFFGPGTRLTVL.